The 32 T cell receptor beta chains listed next were all sequenced from one sample in a study of cytotoxic CD8 clonotypes in ibrutinib-treated CLL. Some clones are missing from TCRdb's copy, which holds only in-frame ones; the method was immunoSEQ multiplex PCR. The table includes roughly 220,000 clones, around 75% detected once. The sequencing here drew on PBMCs, taken after 12 months of ibrutinib treatment. These receptors all come from a human donor with chronic lymphocytic leukemia.

This chain connects TRBV6-6 to TRBJ1-3; TRBD1 might be the D (6 bases). The CDR3 totals 15 residues. CDR1 and CDR2 from the germline V gene are MNHNY and SVGAGI (reference sequence). V lost 0 bases to trimming and J lost 4 bases, with 10 bases between them. CDR3 region: CASSYSAGAGNTIYF. The CDR3 DNA is TGTGCCAGCAGTTACTCGGCAGGGGCGGGAAACACCATATATTTT.

This clone has only one observation. The chain carries TRBV30 and TRBJ2-3; D call uncertain. The CDR3 consists of 13 residues. Germline assignment: CDR1 GTSNPN and CDR2 SVGIG (reference sequence). Trimming removed 0 bases from V and 7 bases from J, with 11 bases in between. The DNA of the CDR3 is TGTGCCTGGAGTGTAAGGGCCTACAATACGCAGTATTTT. Encoded protein: CAWSVRAYNTQYF.

V gene TRBV6-5 combines with J gene TRBJ2-7; TRBD2 agrees at 8 bases. The germline gives CDR1 MNHEY, CDR2 SVGAGI. Germline trimming cut 1 base from V and 6 bases from J; bases unmatched to any gene: 8. This CDR3 contains 15 residues. CDR3 sequence reads: CASSYFSGSGVEQYF. The DNA of the CDR3 is TGTGCCAGCAGTTACTTCAGCGGGAGTGGAGTCGAGCAGTACTTC.

The rearrangement uses TRBV10-2 and TRBJ2-1, with 8 bases matching TRBD2. The length of the CDR3 is 13 residues. Germline trimming cut 5 bases from V and 7 bases from J; bases unmatched to any gene: 4. Germline V gives CDR1 WSHSY, CDR2 SAAADI. CDR3 loop: CASSSGGRNEQFF. CDR3 bases: TGCGCCAGCAGTAGCGGGGGCCGGAATGAGCAGTTCTTC.

This chain joins TRBV6-5 and TRBJ1-1; TRBD1 agrees at 7 bases. The CDR3 extends over 15 amino acids. J gave up 1 base and V 4 bases, and 6 bases lay outside the gene matches. In germline, CDR1 is MNHEY, CDR2 SVGAGI. The CDR3 sequence is CASSSKGAGNTEAFF. CDR3 nucleotides: TGTGCCAGCAGTTCCAAGGGGGCTGGGAACACTGAAGCTTTCTTT.

The chain joins TRBV6-5 to TRBJ1-3; D ambiguous. From germline, CDR1 is MNHEY and CDR2 SVGAGI. The germline V and J ends were trimmed by 4 bases and 8 bases, with 21 bases remaining between them. This CDR3 has 16 residues. CDR3 coding DNA: TGTGCCAGCAGTTCCCGGGCCACATCTCACCGGCACACCATATATTTT. It specifies CASSSRATSHRHTIYF.

This clone is medium-sized within its sample. V is TRBV6-1 and J is TRBJ1-2, with D perhaps TRBD1 (6 bases). Trimming removed 8 bases from V and 8 bases from J, with 15 bases in between. Germline lookup yields CDR1 MNHNS and CDR2 SASEGT. CDR3 length equals 12 residues. CDR3: CASGNRVEGYTF. Written as DNA, the CDR3 is TGTGCCAGCGGGAACAGGGTAGAAGGCTACACCTTC.

This clone showed up just a few times. This chain uses TRBV28 with TRBJ2-1; weak D call: TRBD2 (6 bases). The CDR3 covers 12 residues. Germline V lookup: CDR1 MDHEN, CDR2 SYDVKM. The V gene lost 3 bases and the J gene lost 9 bases, with 9 bases spanning the gap. The CDR3 spells CASSFRRGEQFF. The CDR3 DNA reads TGTGCCAGCAGTTTTAGGCGGGGTGAGCAGTTCTTC.

The V gene is TRBV6-5, the J gene TRBJ2-2; 9 bases agree with TRBD2. This CDR3 has 15 residues. V was pared by 6 bases and J by 3 bases, with 5 bases of the junction left unmatched. CDR1 is MNHEY, CDR2 SVGAGI, per germline. The CDR3 spells CASSVAGEYTGELFF. CDR3 DNA: TGTGCCAGCAGCGTAGCGGGAGAATACACCGGGGAGCTGTTTTTT.

This clone has more than one count but fewer than ten. V gene TRBV30 combines with J gene TRBJ1-2; tentatively, D is TRBD1 (5 bases). The CDR3 is made up of 12 amino acids. The germline V gene has CDR1 GTSNPN and CDR2 SVGIG (reference sequence). V lost 1 base to trimming and J lost 4 bases, with 7 bases between them. Here the CDR3 DNA reads TGTGCCTGGAGTGGGGGCCTCTATGGCTACACCTTC. This encodes CAWSGGLYGYTF.

The rearrangement links TRBV6-6 to TRBJ2-2, with D possibly matching TRBD2 (5 bases). The V and J ends lost 0 bases and 4 bases respectively, with 9 bases between them. Looked up from germline, CDR1 is MNHNY and CDR2 is SVGAGI (reference sequence). This CDR3 has 15 residues. In DNA form, the CDR3 reads TGTGCCAGCAGTTACTCGAGGGAACCCACCGGGGAGCTGTTTTTT. Translated, it gives CASSYSREPTGELFF.

The CDR3 nucleotides read TGTGCCAGCAGTGAAACAGGGGAGACTGAAGCTTTCTTT. It is translated as CASSETGETEAFF. The chain has TRBV6-4 and TRBJ1-1; 7 bases map to TRBD1. The CDR3 consists of 13 residues. V gave up 3 bases and J gave up 5 bases; unmatched junction bases: 3. The V gene's germline CDR1 is MRHNA and CDR2 SNTAGT.

The CDR3 DNA reads as TGTGCCAGCAGCCGCGGGACGGCCTCTGGAAACACCATATATTTT. Its protein is CASSRGTASGNTIYF. The chain joins TRBV7-8 to TRBJ1-3; TRBD1 might be the D (5 bases). Trimming stripped 5 bases from V and 0 bases from J, with 11 bases between. Germline CDR1 reads SGHVS; CDR2 reads FQNEAQ. This CDR3 spans 15 amino acids.

The genes are TRBV28 and TRBJ1-4, with 9 bases fitting TRBD1. Germline V gene lookup returns CDR1 MDHEN and CDR2 SYDVKM. The length of the CDR3 is 15 residues. Trimming removed 1 base from V and 5 bases from J; junction bases left unmatched: 2. The CDR3 DNA reads as TGTGCCAGCAGTTTATCCGGGACAGGGAATGAAAAACTGTTTTTT. This sequence encodes CASSLSGTGNEKLFF.

The V call is TRBV28, the J call TRBJ1-4, with 9 positions matching TRBD1. This CDR3 has 15 residues. V was pared by 7 bases and J by 8 bases, with 11 bases of the junction left unmatched. Per germline, CDR1 MDHEN and CDR2 SYDVKM. The CDR3 loop reads CASIEGTGIREKLFF. CDR3 sequence (DNA): TGTGCCAGCATCGAAGGGACAGGGATAAGGGAAAAACTGTTTTTT.

V usage is TRBV30 and J usage is TRBJ1-2, with TRBD1 matching 9 bases. With V trimmed by 4 bases and J by 5 bases, 5 bases remained unmatched. The CDR3 is 13 residues long. Germline CDR1 GTSNPN, CDR2 SVGIG (reference sequence). The CDR3 DNA reads as TGTGCCTGGACTGGACAGGGGAGATATGGCTACACCTTC. Its protein product is CAWTGQGRYGYTF.

The genes are TRBV28 and TRBJ2-5, with 9 positions matching TRBD2. Germline-derived CDR1 and CDR2 are MDHEN and SYDVKM. This CDR3 comprises 14 residues. V was pared by 7 bases and J by 5 bases, with 8 bases of the junction left unmatched. CDR3 protein: CASIRGRARETQYF. The DNA of the CDR3 is TGTGCCAGCATCCGCGGGAGGGCCAGGGAGACCCAGTACTTC.

This chain joins TRBV7-2 and TRBJ2-5; the match to TRBD1 covers 10 bases. This CDR3 comprises 19 residues. V gave up 5 bases and J gave up 5 bases; unmatched junction bases: 20. From germline, CDR1 is SGHTA and CDR2 FQGNSA. Here the CDR3 reads CASSARRGFDRGRVETQYF. CDR3 sequence (DNA): TGTGCCAGCAGCGCCCGCCGGGGGTTCGACAGGGGGCGGGTTGAGACCCAGTACTTC.

The chain is built from TRBV19 and TRBJ1-1; a possible D gene is TRBD1 (5 bases). Deletions cut 6 bases from V and 3 bases from J, with 11 bases between. Germline assignment: CDR1 LNHDA and CDR2 SQIVND (reference sequence). CDR3 length: 13 amino acids. The CDR3 reads CASSPGTHTEAFF. The CDR3 DNA sequence: TGTGCCAGTAGCCCGGGGACGCACACTGAAGCTTTCTTT. Using reference TRBV19 and TRBJ1-1 for the parts outside the CDR3, the full variable domain is DGGITQSPKYLFRKEGQNVTLSCEQNLNHDAMYWYRQDPGQGLRLIYYSQIVNDFQKGDIAEGYSVSREKKESFPLTVTSAQKNPTAFYLCASSPGTHTEAFFGQGTRLTVV.

This clone was detected a few times. The chain is built from TRBV5-4 and TRBJ2-7, with TRBD2 identical over 9 bases. There are 18 residues in the CDR3. Germline assignment: CDR1 SGHNT and CDR2 YYREEE (reference sequence). J gave up 3 bases and V 7 bases, and 20 bases lay outside the gene matches. The CDR3 is CASSLWTSLREGIYEQYF. The CDR3 region has the DNA TGTGCCAGCTCCCTGTGGACGTCGCTGCGGGAGGGGATCTACGAGCAGTACTTC.

The rearrangement links TRBV6-1 to TRBJ2-3; 7 positions agree with TRBD1. The CDR3 extends over 16 amino acids. Per the germline V gene, CDR1 is MNHNS and CDR2 is SASEGT. The V and J ends lost 2 bases and 0 bases, in that order; junction bases with no gene match: 5. CDR3 DNA sequence: TGTGCCAGCAGTGAAAGGGGGCCGCATAGCACAGATACGCAGTATTTT. Protein sequence: CASSERGPHSTDTQYF.

The J gene is TRBJ2-7, the V gene TRBV9; possibly TRBD1 or TRBD2 for D (5 bases each). The germline V and J ends were trimmed by 3 bases and 1 base, with 14 bases remaining between them. There are 15 residues in the CDR3. In germline, CDR1 is SGDLS, CDR2 YYNGEE. In nucleotides, the CDR3 is TGTGCCAGCAGCGCAGGGACCCAGGGATCCTACGAGCAGTACTTC. Translation: CASSAGTQGSYEQYF.

This clone was observed a handful of times. The V and J genes are TRBV4-2 and TRBJ2-7; D is unresolved. The germline gives CDR1 LGHNA, CDR2 YNFKEQ. V was cut by 1 base and J by 6 bases, with 13 bases left in between. The CDR3 is 14 residues long. The CDR3, as DNA: TGTGCCAGCAGCCAAGGGTCCGGCCTCTCCGAGCAGTACTTC. Its translation: CASSQGSGLSEQYF.

The chain employs TRBV6-5 and TRBJ1-4; D not resolved. This CDR3 contains 15 residues. Per the germline V gene, CDR1 is MNHEY and CDR2 is SVGAGI. V was clipped by 6 bases and J by 5 bases, with 16 bases between them. The CDR3 loop reads CASRRGPAQNEKLFF. Written as DNA, the CDR3 is TGTGCCAGCAGACGCGGTCCTGCGCAAAATGAAAAACTGTTTTTT.

This chain joins TRBV29-1 and TRBJ1-1; weak D call: TRBD1 (6 bases). With 5 bases removed from V and 1 base from J, the gap between germline ends came to 11 bases. Germline loops: CDR1 SQVTM, CDR2 ANQGSEA. The CDR3 totals 13 residues. The CDR3 sequence: CSVPGAANTEAFF. The CDR3 DNA reads as TGCAGCGTTCCGGGGGCGGCGAACACTGAAGCTTTCTTT.

The V and J genes are TRBV7-2 and TRBJ1-2; tentatively, D is TRBD1 (5 bases). CDR1 and CDR2 (germline): SGHTA, FQGNSA. The CDR3 is 13 residues long. V was cut by 0 bases and J by 7 bases, with 9 bases left in between. CDR3 amino acids: CASSLALRGGYTF. The CDR3 DNA reads TGTGCCAGCAGCTTAGCGCTTAGGGGTGGCTACACCTTC.

This clone has more than one count but fewer than ten. The CDR3 loop is CASSLSPGTGGYEQYF. DNA of the CDR3: TGCGCCAGCAGCTTGTCTCCCGGGACAGGGGGCTACGAGCAGTACTTC. The chain couples TRBV5-1 to TRBJ2-7; 11 bases agree with TRBD1. Trimming removed 1 base from V and 3 bases from J; junction bases left unmatched: 6. CDR3 length equals 16 residues. CDR1 is SGHRS and CDR2 is YFSETQ in the germline V gene.

The chain has TRBV30 and TRBJ1-5; D remains unclear. The CDR3 spans 12 residues. CDR1 is GTSNPN and CDR2 is SVGIG in the germline V gene (reference sequence). V was shortened by 1 base and J by 9 bases, with 10 bases between the two germline ends. CDR3 loop: CAWSDPPRPQHF. The CDR3 DNA reads TGTGCCTGGAGTGACCCCCCAAGGCCCCAGCATTTT.

The chain couples TRBV29-1 to TRBJ2-3; no clear D. The V end lost 0 bases, the J end lost 2 bases, and 3 bases lay between the germline ends. Germline loops: CDR1 SQVTM, CDR2 ANQGSEA. This CDR3 has 12 amino acids. The CDR3 sequence: CSVEEFTDTQYF. CDR3 DNA sequence: TGCAGCGTTGAAGAGTTCACAGATACGCAGTATTTT.

The V and J genes are TRBV2 and TRBJ2-3; D gene uncertain. This CDR3 contains 13 residues. Trimming removed 7 bases at V and 0 bases at J, with 8 bases between. Germline-derived CDR1 and CDR2 are SNHLY and FYNNEI. The CDR3 sequence is CASIAVSTDTQYF. CDR3 DNA sequence: TGTGCCAGCATCGCAGTAAGCACAGATACGCAGTATTTT.

This sequence joins TRBV30 and TRBJ2-1; possible D gene TRBD2, 7 bases. There are 14 residues in the CDR3. Germline V gene sequence: CDR1 GTSNPN, CDR2 SVGIG (reference sequence). V shed 4 bases and J shed 4 bases, with 14 bases lying between them. In DNA, the CDR3 is TGTGCCTGGACGGGGGGCGGTGGATACAATGAGCAGTTCTTC. It codes for CAWTGGGGYNEQFF.

The chain combines TRBV28 with TRBJ1-2, with a tentative D call TRBD1 (5 bases). V lost 1 base and J lost 7, with 19 bases in between. The CDR3 runs to 16 residues. The germline V gene encodes CDR1 MDHEN and CDR2 SYDVKM. This chain's CDR3 is CASSLSPPNLGGGYTF. CDR3 DNA: TGTGCCAGCAGTTTATCTCCCCCAAATCTGGGGGGTGGCTACACCTTC.